Presented here are 32 T cell receptor beta chains from one specimen sequenced in a study of blood T cell repertoires in COVID-19. Measured with immunoSEQ multiplex PCR; TCRdb has only the in-frame clones, and not every one. The sample has 65,000 to 80,000 clones, 82% seen once. Specimen: peripheral blood. These receptors came from a human donor in a cohort sampled during active COVID-19.

V and J are TRBV3-1 (or the pseudogene TRBV3-2) and TRBJ1-3; D gene uncertain. V gave up 0 bases and J gave up 2 bases, with 8 bases separating them. The CDR3 loop spans 15 amino acids. Germline values: CDR1 LGHDT, CDR2 YNNKEL (reference sequence). The CDR3 nucleotides read TGTGCCAGCAGCCAAGAGGGCGGGGCTGGAAACACCATATATTTT. It is translated as CASSQEGGAGNTIYF.

V and J are TRBV18 and TRBJ1-3; 7 nucleotides match TRBD1. The V gene end was trimmed by 4 bases and the J gene end by 0 bases; junction bases not matched to a gene: 6. This CDR3 has 16 amino acids. Germline V lookup: CDR1 KGHSH, CDR2 LQKENI. The CDR3 DNA reads as TGTGCCAGCTCACTAGGGACAGCCAGCTCTGGAAACACCATATATTTT. Translation gives CASSLGTASSGNTIYF.

This CDR3 reads CATSRDRSLNQPQHF. The CDR3 DNA reads TGTGCCACCAGCAGAGATCGGTCACTCAATCAGCCCCAGCATTTT. The V and J genes are TRBV15 and TRBJ1-5; D gene uncertain. The CDR3 totals 15 residues. Germline-derived CDR1 and CDR2 are LNHNV and YYDKDF (reference sequence). Trimming shortened V by 0 bases and J by 3 bases, and 9 bases separated the two germline ends.

The rearrangement joins TRBV7-6 to TRBJ1-3; 10 nucleotides agree with TRBD1. Trimming took 1 base from V and 0 from J; bases not matched to a gene: 3. This CDR3 is 17 amino acids long. Germline V lookup: CDR1 SGHVS, CDR2 FNYEAQ. CDR3 loop: CASSLGWTGGSGNTIYF. The CDR3 nucleotides are TGTGCCAGCAGCTTAGGTTGGACAGGGGGCTCTGGAAACACCATATATTTT. Full variable domain (missing parts from reference TRBV7-6 and TRBJ1-3): GAGVSQSPRYKVTKRGQDVALRCDPISGHVSLYWYRQALGQGPEFLTYFNYEAQQDKSGLPNDRFSAERPEGSISTLTIQRTEQRDSAMYRCASSLGWTGGSGNTIYFGEGSWLTVV.

This chain uses TRBV7-9 with TRBJ1-2; TRBD1 matches at 10 bases. CDR3 length: 15 amino acids. The germline gives CDR1 SEHNR, CDR2 FQNEAQ (reference sequence). After removal of 1 base from V and 4 bases from J, the junction contained 3 bases not matched to a gene. CDR3 nucleotides: TGTGCCAGCAGCTTAGGGGACAGGGGCCCCTATGGCTACACCTTC. This translates into CASSLGDRGPYGYTF.

This chain joins TRBV7-2 and TRBJ1-5; tentative D call: TRBD1 (5 bases). Germline CDR1 and CDR2: SGHTA and FQGNSA. The CDR3 length is 15 residues. Trimming cost V 4 bases and J 2 bases, with 12 bases left between them. CDR3 in amino acids: CASSSSRQRNQPQHF. The CDR3 nucleotides are TGTGCCAGCAGCTCCTCCAGACAGCGCAATCAGCCCCAGCATTTT.

This rearrangement joins TRBV10-3 to TRBJ2-3; the match to TRBD1 covers 12 bases. CDR1 and CDR2 from the germline V gene are ENHRY and SYGVKD. The CDR3 is 16 residues long. V lost 2 bases, J lost 4 bases, and 4 bases stayed unmatched. CDR3 DNA: TGTGCCATCAGTGAGCGGGACAGGGGGCTCGCAGATACGCAGTATTTT. This encodes CAISERDRGLADTQYF.

V is TRBV6-5 and J is TRBJ2-7; no clear D gene. From germline, CDR1 is MNHEY and CDR2 SVGAGI. The CDR3 is made up of 14 amino acids. Trimming pared 0 bases from V and 2 bases from J, leaving 8 bases between. CDR3 sequence reads: CASSYSASAYEQYF. The CDR3 DNA reads as TGTGCCAGCAGTTACTCTGCCAGCGCCTACGAGCAGTACTTC.

The rearrangement joins TRBV4-2 to TRBJ2-1; 13 bases are shared with TRBD2. Germline assignment: CDR1 LGHNA and CDR2 YNFKEQ. V was clipped by 4 bases and J by 8 bases; unmatched bases: 5. The CDR3 covers 15 residues. CDR3 region: CASSPGLAGVYEQFF. Here the CDR3 DNA reads TGTGCCAGCAGCCCCGGACTAGCGGGGGTCTATGAGCAGTTCTTC.

V is TRBV18 and J is TRBJ1-1; TRBD1 aligns across 8 bases. Germline CDR1 KGHSH, CDR2 LQKENI. This CDR3 is built from 17 residues. V was clipped by 4 bases and J by 2 bases; unmatched bases: 12. CDR3 DNA sequence: TGTGCCAGCTCACACGATGAGGGACAGGCATACAACACTGAAGCTTTCTTT. This gives the protein CASSHDEGQAYNTEAFF.

This clone was found a few times. The CDR3 loop is CASTLGRRSSYEQYF. The CDR3 nucleotides read TGTGCCAGCACCCTGGGCCGGAGGAGCTCCTACGAGCAGTACTTC. The V gene is TRBV6-5, the J gene TRBJ2-7; possibly TRBD2 for D (5 bases). The germline CDR1 and CDR2 sequences are MNHEY and SVGAGI. The CDR3 consists of 15 residues. The V and J ends lost 7 bases and 0 bases respectively, with 16 bases between them.

V usage is TRBV2 and J usage is TRBJ1-5; D is possibly TRBD1 (5 bases). V was trimmed by 3 bases and J by 2 bases, leaving 11 bases between them. The CDR3 has 15 amino acids. Germline-derived CDR1 and CDR2 are SNHLY and FYNNEI. The CDR3 loop is CASSDRVIGNQPQHF. DNA for the CDR3: TGTGCCAGCAGTGACAGGGTAATCGGCAATCAGCCCCAGCATTTT.

This clone has only one observation. The chain couples TRBV7-2 to TRBJ2-1, with D possibly matching TRBD2 (5 bases). This CDR3 region has 14 residues. With 5 bases removed from V and 4 bases from J, the gap between germline ends came to 12 bases. Germline-derived CDR1 and CDR2 are SGHTA and FQGNSA. The CDR3, as DNA: TGTGCCAGCAGCCCCCCGGGCGGGTACAATGAGCAGTTCTTC. Protein: CASSPPGGYNEQFF.

The V and J genes are TRBV5-1 and TRBJ2-3, with 9 bases that match TRBD1. The CDR3 sequence is 15 residues long. Germline V gene data show CDR1 as SGHRS and CDR2 as YFSETQ. V lost 6 bases and J lost 6; bases outside the gene matches: 11. The CDR3 is CASILGTGQGDTQYF. The CDR3 coding sequence is TGCGCCAGCATCCTCGGGACAGGGCAGGGGGATACGCAGTATTTT.

The rearrangement uses TRBV19 and TRBJ1-1, with D unclear. This CDR3 contains 15 residues. The V end was cut by 0 bases, the J end by 5 bases, with 13 bases between. Germline values: CDR1 LNHDA, CDR2 SQIVND (reference sequence). DNA for the CDR3: TGTGCCAGTAGTATAGATCGCGCTGGCGGAACTGAAGCTTTCTTT. Its translation: CASSIDRAGGTEAFF.

The chain is built from TRBV3-1 (or the pseudogene TRBV3-2) and TRBJ2-1; 7 nucleotides align to TRBD1. J was trimmed by 0 bases and V by 4 bases; bases with no gene match: 3. The CDR3 has 15 residues. The germline CDR1 and CDR2 sequences are LGHDT and YNNKEL (reference sequence). The CDR3 DNA is TGTGCCAGCAGCCTCCGGGACAGCTCCTACAATGAGCAGTTCTTC. The encoded protein is CASSLRDSSYNEQFF.

This chain connects TRBV19 to TRBJ2-1, with D maybe TRBD2 (6 bases). V lost 8 bases to trimming and J lost 4 bases, with 9 bases between them. Germline V gene data show CDR1 as LNHDA and CDR2 as SQIVND (reference sequence). The CDR3 has 12 residues. The DNA for the CDR3 is TGTGCCAGTGAGACTAGATACAATGAGCAGTTCTTC. It translates to CASETRYNEQFF.

This clone was detected only once. This chain joins TRBV9 and TRBJ1-2; D gene unclear. V was cut by 0 bases and J by 6 bases, with 9 bases left in between. Per germline, CDR1 SGDLS and CDR2 YYNGEE. The CDR3 has 13 residues. This chain's CDR3 is CASSVVGRDGYTF. The CDR3 bases are TGTGCCAGCAGCGTAGTCGGGAGGGATGGCTACACCTTC.

This clone appeared once. The CDR3 coding sequence is TGTGCCAGCAGCCCGAGGGACACCGGGGAGCTGTTTTTT. This gives the protein CASSPRDTGELFF. The rearrangement joins TRBV5-4 to TRBJ2-2; maybe TRBD2 (5 bases). CDR3 length: 13 amino acids. Germline CDR1 reads SGHNT; CDR2 reads YYREEE (reference sequence). The germline V and J ends were trimmed by 4 bases and 3 bases, with 7 bases remaining between them.

V gene TRBV7-9 combines with J gene TRBJ2-7; no definite D call. V was cut by 7 bases and J by 5 bases, with 9 bases left in between. This CDR3 has 11 amino acids. Germline-derived CDR1 and CDR2 are SEHNR and FQNEAQ (reference sequence). CDR3 DNA sequence: TGTGCCAGCACCGATCGGGACGAGCAGTACTTC. It is translated as CASTDRDEQYF.

V and J are TRBV7-6 and TRBJ2-2; D not certain. CDR1 SGHVS and CDR2 FNYEAQ come from the germline V gene. V was cut by 4 bases and J by 6 bases, with 9 bases left in between. The CDR3 is made up of 13 amino acids. The CDR3 sequence is CASSSGLPGELFF. CDR3 nucleotides: TGTGCCAGCAGCTCAGGTCTCCCCGGGGAGCTGTTTTTT. Variable domain in full (rest from reference TRBV7-6 and TRBJ2-2): GAGVSQSPRYKVTKRGQDVALRCDPISGHVSLYWYRQALGQGPEFLTYFNYEAQQDKSGLPNDRFSAERPEGSISTLTIQRTEQRDSAMYRCASSSGLPGELFFGEGSRLTVL.

The chain has TRBV28 and TRBJ2-1, with D possibly matching TRBD2 (6 bases). This CDR3 has 15 residues. Per the germline V gene, CDR1 is MDHEN and CDR2 is SYDVKM. V was pared by 6 bases and J by 4 bases, with 16 bases between. The CDR3, as DNA: TGTGCCAGCAGCCCCCACTCGGGGACTTACAATGAGCAGTTCTTC. Protein: CASSPHSGTYNEQFF.

This clone was detected only once. V gene TRBV6-5 combines with J gene TRBJ2-1; TRBD1 aligns across 11 bases. The CDR3 sequence is 15 residues long. The germline V gene has CDR1 MNHEY and CDR2 SVGAGI. V lost 6 bases, J lost 7 bases, and 8 bases stayed unmatched. The CDR3 DNA sequence: TGTGCCAGCAGAACTTGGACAGGGGGCAGAAATGAGCAGTTCTTC. It encodes CASRTWTGGRNEQFF.

This chain uses TRBV21-1 with TRBJ2-1; TRBD2 is the table's D call and was not checked against the DNA. TRBV21-1 is listed as a pseudogene. CDR3 length: 18 amino acids. The CDR3 DNA is TGTGCCAGCAGCCCCCGACTAGCGGATCCTGACAAGGACAATGAGCAGTTCTTC. As protein: CASSPRLADPDKDNEQFF.

The chain joins TRBV2 to TRBJ2-5, with 8 nucleotides matching TRBD1. CDR1 and CDR2 (germline): SNHLY, FYNNEI. The CDR3 is made up of 15 amino acids. Germline trimming cut 1 base from V and 1 base from J; bases unmatched to any gene: 2. As DNA, the CDR3 is TGTGCCAGCAGTGAAGACCAGGGGGCCCAAGAGACCCAGTACTTC. Protein: CASSEDQGAQETQYF.

The genes are TRBV6-5 and TRBJ2-7; TRBD1 agrees at 8 bases. The germline V gene encodes CDR1 MNHEY and CDR2 SVGAGI. The CDR3 covers 14 residues. Trimming at V came to 4 bases and at J to 0 bases, leaving 2 bases not matched to a gene. DNA for the CDR3: TGTGCCAGCAGTTTTGGACAGGGCTCCTACGAGCAGTACTTC. It is translated as CASSFGQGSYEQYF.

Remarks on this clone: The same CDR3 is also encoded by other DNA sequences in this sample. CDR3 residues: CATSDPGQGSYEQYF. CDR3 sequence (DNA): TGTGCCACCAGTGATCCCGGACAGGGGTCCTACGAGCAGTACTTC. The V and J genes are TRBV24-1 and TRBJ2-7, with TRBD1 identical over 9 bases. Germline V lookup: CDR1 KGHDR, CDR2 SFDVKD. V lost 3 bases and J lost 1; bases outside the gene matches: 3. The CDR3 runs to 15 residues.

CDR3 DNA sequence: TGCGCCAGCAGCTTGGAGGGGGTCAACACTGAAGCTTTCTTT. Encoded protein: CASSLEGVNTEAFF. The genes are TRBV5-1 and TRBJ1-1, with a possible D match to TRBD1 (6 bases). The germline V and J ends were trimmed by 0 bases and 2 bases, with 8 bases remaining between them. The CDR3 is 14 residues long. Germline assignment: CDR1 SGHRS and CDR2 YFSETQ.

The chain joins TRBV3-1 (or the pseudogene TRBV3-2) to TRBJ2-3; 8 bases map to TRBD1. CDR3 length equals 14 residues. Germline loops: CDR1 LGHDT, CDR2 YNNKEL (reference sequence). The junction had 6 bases not matched to a gene; V was cut back by 1 base and J by 9 bases. The CDR3 DNA follows: TGTGCCAGCAGCCAAGGGCCGCAGGGGGCCACGCAGTATTTT. Protein sequence: CASSQGPQGATQYF.

The V and J genes are TRBV18 and TRBJ1-2, with 8 bases identical to TRBD1. CDR1 is KGHSH, CDR2 LQKENI, per germline. V lost 0 bases and J lost 4; bases outside the gene matches: 7. There are 16 residues in the CDR3. The CDR3 DNA is TGTGCCAGCTCACCACCTGCTGGACAGGGTTTCTATGGCTACACCTTC. This sequence encodes CASSPPAGQGFYGYTF.

This chain uses TRBV11-2 with TRBJ2-1; weak D call: TRBD1 (6 bases). The ends were cut back, 1 base at V and 8 bases at J, with 21 bases in the middle. The CDR3 has 17 residues. Germline V gene lookup returns CDR1 SGHAT and CDR2 FQNNGV. The CDR3 DNA sequence: TGTGCCAGCAGCTTAGCGGGACAAATCACCTTAATAGATGAGCAGTTCTTC. This gives the protein CASSLAGQITLIDEQFF.

The J gene is TRBJ2-1, the V gene TRBV27; TRBD2 aligns across 7 bases. The V gene end was trimmed by 3 bases and the J gene end by 9 bases; junction bases not matched to a gene: 5. Germline assignment: CDR1 MNHEY and CDR2 SMNVEV (reference sequence). This CDR3 is 13 amino acids long. CDR3 residues: CASSFSREGEQFF. CDR3 coding DNA: TGTGCCAGCAGTTTCTCCAGGGAGGGTGAGCAGTTCTTC.